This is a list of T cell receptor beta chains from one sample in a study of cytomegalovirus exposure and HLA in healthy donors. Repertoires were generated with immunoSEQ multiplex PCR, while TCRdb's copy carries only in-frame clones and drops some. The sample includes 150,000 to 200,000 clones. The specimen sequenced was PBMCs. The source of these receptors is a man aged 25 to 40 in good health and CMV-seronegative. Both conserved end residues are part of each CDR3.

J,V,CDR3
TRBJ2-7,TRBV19,CASKVSGSYEQYF
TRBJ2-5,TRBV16,CASSQYVVAGETQYF
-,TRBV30,CAWSDGGSSYEQYF
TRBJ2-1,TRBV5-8,CASSLVPSYNEQFF
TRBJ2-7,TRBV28,CASKGQGLTYEQYF
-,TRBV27,CASSSRQGGYEQYF
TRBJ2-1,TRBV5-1,CASGPLAGGNNEQFF
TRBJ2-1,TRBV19,CASSPSGLDFLHEQFF
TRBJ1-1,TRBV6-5,CASTNPGGSTEAFF
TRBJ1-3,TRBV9,CASSTTGGSGNTIYF
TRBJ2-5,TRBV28,CASSFGGGNQETQYF
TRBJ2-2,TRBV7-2,CASSTGQGRTGELFF
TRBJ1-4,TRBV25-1,CASSDGRQGWGEKLFF
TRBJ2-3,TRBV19,CASSTRTGSTYYTQYF
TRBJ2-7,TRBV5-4,CASSYVDRTPYEQYF
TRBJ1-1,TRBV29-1,CSLNELTTEAFF
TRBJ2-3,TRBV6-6,CASSYHLAGEADTQYF
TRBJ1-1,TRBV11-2,CASSLELLDTEAFF
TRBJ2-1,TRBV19,CASMPLADTYNEQFF
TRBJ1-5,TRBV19,CASRIPGDRGPQHF
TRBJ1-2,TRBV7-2,CASSLENLAGYTF
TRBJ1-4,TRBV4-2,CASSHGETNEKLFF
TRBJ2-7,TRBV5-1,CASSLAGGSSYEQYF
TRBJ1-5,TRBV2,CASRGFTGSNQPQHF
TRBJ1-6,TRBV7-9,CASSWSGTGGSPLHF
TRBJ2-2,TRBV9,CASSVGSGRAGELFF
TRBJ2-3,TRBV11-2,CASSFGTGRADTQYF
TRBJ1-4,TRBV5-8,CASSPDSNEKLFF
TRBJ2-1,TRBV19,CASSTGQGSYNEQFF
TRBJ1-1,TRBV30,CAWSEEQTTGGRDTEAFF
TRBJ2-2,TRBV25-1,CASSEGLAGVLAGELFF
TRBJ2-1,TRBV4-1,CASGGLATEQFF
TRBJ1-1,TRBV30,CAWSPGGTFNTEAFF
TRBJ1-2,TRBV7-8,CASSGQQGASYGYTF
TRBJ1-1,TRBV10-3,CAIRPGQENTEAFF
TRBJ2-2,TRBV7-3,CASSSSGPNTGELFF
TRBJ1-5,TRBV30,CAWSESLLNQPQHF